The present T cell receptor beta chain was sequenced within a study of T cells after yellow fever vaccination. Study overall: For low cell numbers, libraries were made with SMART-Seq v4 Ultra Low Input.

5'RACE template switching generated TCR cDNA, adding a universal primer site and UMIs. TCRdb used MiXCR to reprocess the 5' RACE reads, holding one entry per CDR3 protein. The data show 100,000 to 150,000 distinct CDR3 sequences, about 7% seen once. Germline-derived CDR1 and CDR2 are LGHNA and YSLEER. V was cut by 5 bases and J by 9 bases, with 20 bases left in between. The CDR3 loop spans 15 amino acids. This clonotype was recorded many times. The rearrangement links TRBV4-3 to TRBJ2-1, with D possibly being TRBD1 (5 bases). The receptor's source is a young man who received the YFV17D yellow fever vaccine. The source material was CD4+ T cells sorted from PBMCs, sampled 9 to 11 days after the first yellow fever vaccination. CDR3 sequence reads: CASSLQTAGYVEQFF. As DNA, the CDR3 is TGCGCCAGCAGCTTACAGACAGCCGGGTATGTTGAGCAGTTCTTC.